This entry describes one T cell receptor beta chain. These data come from a study of blood T cell repertoires in COVID-19. Clones were sequenced by immunoSEQ multiplex PCR, and TCRdb holds only the in-frame ones, with some missing. The data contain under 300,000 clones, approximately 82% of them singletons. The ends were cut back, 0 bases at V and 3 bases at J, with 21 bases in the middle. CDR1 is SGDLS, CDR2 YYNGEE, per germline. The CDR3 has 19 amino acids. The source is a man aged 25-45 years who had recovered from COVID-19. The V call is TRBV9, the J call TRBJ1-4, with D unresolved. Sequencing was carried out using peripheral blood. This CDR3 is CASSVGPKIGSLANEKLFF. In DNA, the CDR3 is TGTGCCAGCAGCGTAGGTCCCAAAATCGGGTCTTTGGCTAATGAAAAACTGTTTTTT.